These 17 T cell receptor beta chains share one sample of origin, sequenced in a study of regulatory T cells in long-lasting Graves disease. The TCR beta library used iRepertoire HTBI primers with Arm-PCR amplification of CDR3. Each CDR3 protein is one row after TCRdb ran MiXCR on the multiplex PCR reads. The data show 350,000 to 400,000 distinct CDR3 sequences, 15% to 20% seen once. The time point was: newly diagnosed GD, antithyroid drugs for less than 3 months. PBMC RNA was the source of the TCR library. The sample also formed part of further work on T cells in Graves' hyperthyroidism and ophthalmopathy.

Specimen: peripheral blood mononuclear cells (PBMCs), collected at new diagnosis, from a patient treated with antithyroid drugs. Receptor source: a woman younger than 30 with Graves disease.

This clonotype showed up many times. This chain connects TRBV30 to TRBJ2-2; TRBD2 might be the D (6 bases). Per germline, CDR1 GTSNPN and CDR2 SVGIG (reference sequence). V shed 5 bases and J shed 5 bases, with 18 bases lying between them. The CDR3 contains 15 residues. CDR3 coding DNA: TGTGCCTGGGGTCCGGGCCGACGGGAGACCGGGGAGCTGTTTTTT. It is translated as CAWGPGRRETGELFF.

This clonotype has a count of ten or more. The rearrangement joins TRBV7-6 to TRBJ2-1, with TRBD2 identical over 11 bases. Germline V gene data show CDR1 as SGHVS and CDR2 as FNYEAQ. The CDR3 is made up of 14 amino acids. Trimming at V came to 5 bases and at J to 11 bases, leaving 8 bases not matched to a gene. CDR3 in DNA: TGTGCCAGCAGCACCTCTAGCGGGGGGCGCCAGCAGTTCTTC. It specifies CASSTSSGGRQQFF.

The rearrangement joins TRBV2 to TRBJ2-2; 12 nucleotides agree with TRBD2. Trimming removed 3 bases from V and 1 base from J; junction bases left unmatched: 0. In germline, CDR1 is SNHLY, CDR2 FYNNEI. The length of the CDR3 is 16 residues. The CDR3, as DNA: TGTGCCAGCAGTGAGGGACTAGCGGGGAACACCGGGGAGCTGTTTTTT. Its protein product is CASSEGLAGNTGELFF.

The sample holds many counts of this clonotype. The J gene is TRBJ1-2, the V gene TRBV3-1; D not certain. Germline V gene sequence: CDR1 LGHDT, CDR2 YNNKEL (reference sequence). The ends were cut back, 8 bases at V and 8 bases at J, with 18 bases in the middle. The CDR3 consists of 13 residues. The CDR3 nucleotides read TGTGCCAGCCAGAGACATCCGGGAGGCGGCTACACCTTC. It is translated as CASQRHPGGGYTF.

This clonotype was picked up many times. The chain carries TRBV28 and TRBJ1-5; TRBD1 is a possible D gene (6 bases). Germline CDR1 and CDR2: MDHEN and SYDVKM. Trimming stripped 2 bases from V and 2 bases from J, with 13 bases between. The CDR3 runs to 16 residues. CDR3 nucleotides: TGTGCCAGCAGTTTAGTCGGGGGGCTCGGCAATCAGCCCCAGCATTTT. Protein: CASSLVGGLGNQPQHF.

This clonotype was counted a few times. V is TRBV10-3 and J is TRBJ1-5; TRBD1 agrees at 7 bases. Germline trimming cut 10 bases from V and 6 bases from J; bases unmatched to any gene: 9. The CDR3 totals 13 residues. Germline V gene lookup returns CDR1 ENHRY and CDR2 SYGVKD. The CDR3 DNA reads TGTGCCAGCTCCGGGACAGATTTTCAGCCCCAGCATTTT. This gives the protein CASSGTDFQPQHF.

This clonotype was seen repeatedly, ten times or more. The rearrangement joins TRBV2 to TRBJ2-7; TRBD2 aligns across 9 bases. Germline assignment: CDR1 SNHLY and CDR2 FYNNEI. The junction had 13 bases not matched to a gene; V was cut back by 6 bases and J by 7 bases. The CDR3 has 15 amino acids. The DNA for the CDR3 is TGTGCCAGCAGGAGACTTATAGCGGGAGTGCGTGAGCAGTACTTC. Its translation is CASRRLIAGVREQYF.

This clonotype was seen many times. The V gene is TRBV3-1, the J gene TRBJ2-1; D not certain. Germline assignment: CDR1 LGHDT and CDR2 YNNKEL (reference sequence). CDR3 size: 17 residues. Trimming shortened V by 6 bases and J by 2 bases, and 20 bases separated the two germline ends. CDR3 coding DNA: TGTGCCAGCAGTTTACAAACGACCGGGTCAGCCTACAATGAGCAGTTCTTC. It is translated as CASSLQTTGSAYNEQFF.

This clonotype was counted ten times or more. V is TRBV30 and J is TRBJ1-4; maybe TRBD1 (5 bases). This CDR3 is built from 13 residues. The V gene lost 4 bases and the J gene lost 8 bases, with 14 bases spanning the gap. Per the germline V gene, CDR1 is GTSNPN and CDR2 is SVGIG (reference sequence). DNA of the CDR3: TGTGCCTGGACCGGGACTCGAAGGGAAAAACTGTTTTTT. This translates into CAWTGTRREKLFF.

CDR3: CASSQLPSGTGALNEQFF. CDR3 in DNA: TGCGCCAGCAGCCAGCTACCATCCGGGACAGGGGCCCTCAATGAGCAGTTCTTC. This rearrangement joins TRBV4-1 to TRBJ2-1, with 10 bases aligning to TRBD1. Losses at the gene ends were 3 bases for V and 6 bases for J; bases not matched to a gene: 14. Looked up from germline, CDR1 is MGHRA and CDR2 is YSYEKL. The CDR3 spans 18 residues.

This clonotype was seen repeatedly, ten times or more. The rearrangement links TRBV5-5 to TRBJ2-1; the D gene could be TRBD1 or TRBD2 (6 bases each). V was trimmed by 4 bases and J by 1 base, leaving 15 bases between them. The CDR3 contains 16 residues. Germline CDR1 reads SGHKS; CDR2 reads YYEKEE (reference sequence). The CDR3 reads CASSPTGGQSYNEQFF. The CDR3 nucleotides are TGTGCCAGCAGCCCGACAGGAGGGCAGTCCTACAATGAGCAGTTCTTC.

This clonotype was seen a handful of times. The chain uses TRBV5-1 and TRBJ2-1; D is ambiguous. Trimming removed 4 bases at V and 8 bases at J, with 13 bases between. The CDR3 is 13 amino acids. CDR1 and CDR2 from the germline V gene are SGHRS and YFSETQ. The DNA of the CDR3 is TGCGCCAGCAGCCCCGAACGGTGGGATGAGCAGTTCTTC. As protein: CASSPERWDEQFF.

The chain is built from TRBV14 and TRBJ1-1, with D unresolved. Trimming removed 4 bases from V and 1 base from J, with 10 bases in between. CDR3 length: 14 residues. The germline gives CDR1 SGHDN, CDR2 FVKESK. CDR3 sequence: CASSPPTRNTEAFF. Written as DNA, the CDR3 is TGTGCCAGCAGCCCGCCCACGAGGAACACTGAAGCTTTCTTT. The full variable domain, completed using reference TRBV14 and TRBJ1-1, is EAGVTQFPSHSVIEKGQTVTLRCDPISGHDNLYWYRRVMGKEIKFLLHFVKESKQDESGMPNNRFLAERTGGTYSTLKVQPAELEDSGVYFCASSPPTRNTEAFFGQGTRLTVV.

This clonotype was counted many times. The gene calls are TRBV2 and TRBJ2-1, with TRBD2 matching over 10 bases. The CDR3 loop spans 15 amino acids. V lost 5 bases to trimming and J lost 9 bases; unmatched junction nucleotides: 10. Germline-derived CDR1 and CDR2 are SNHLY and FYNNEI. The DNA for the CDR3 is TGTGCCAGCAGTTTTAGCGGGGGGCCCCCTCTTGAGCAGTTCTTC. Its protein product is CASSFSGGPPLEQFF.

This clonotype was seen ten or more times. CDR3 DNA sequence: TGCGCCAGCAGCCAACAAGATGCTTACGGGGAGCAGTACTTC. It encodes CASSQQDAYGEQYF. The V call is TRBV4-1, the J call TRBJ2-7; no firm D call. Trimming took off 2 bases at V and 7 bases at J, with 15 bases between the two ends. This CDR3 region has 14 residues. CDR1 and CDR2 from the germline V gene are MGHRA and YSYEKL.

The chain links TRBV11-2 to TRBJ2-7, with 7 nucleotides matching TRBD2. Germline CDR1 SGHAT, CDR2 FQNNGV. The V segment lost 5 bases and the J segment 7 bases; nucleotides outside the gene matches: 14. The CDR3 spans 15 residues. The DNA for the CDR3 is TGTGCCAGCAGCCGATGGGGTGGGAGGGCCGGGGAGCAGTACTTC. Translation gives CASSRWGGRAGEQYF.

This clonotype was detected ten times or more. V is TRBV20-1 and J is TRBJ2-1, with 7 bases aligning to TRBD2. Losses at the gene ends were 2 bases for V and 4 bases for J; bases not matched to a gene: 8. This CDR3 has 15 amino acids. Germline CDR1 reads DFQATT; CDR2 reads SNEGSKA (reference sequence). The CDR3 nucleotides read TGCAGTGCTAGACCTTCTAGCGGATCATACAATGAGCAGTTCTTC. Translating it yields CSARPSSGSYNEQFF.